These 17 T cell receptor beta chains originate from one sample sequenced in a study of T cells in Graves' hyperthyroidism and ophthalmopathy. Amplification of TCR beta CDR3 regions was performed using RNA transcripts as template. Primed by the HTBI set, a first-round RT-PCR was run on the TCR CDR3. One entry per CDR3 protein results from TCRdb running MiXCR on the multiplex PCR reads. The profile shows fewer than 900,000 distinct CDR3 sequences, approximately 18% of them singletons. Sequencing was performed on blood. Receptor source: a woman between 50 and 59 years old with Graves' hyperthyroidism that later progressed to Graves' ophthalmopathy.

CDR3 sequence reads: CASDKVFQETQYF. The CDR3 nucleotides are TGTGCCAGCGATAAAGTTTTCCAAGAGACCCAGTACTTC. The chain recombines TRBV6-1 with TRBJ2-5; D ambiguous. Germline V CDR1 and CDR2: MNHNS, SASEGT. This CDR3 has 13 amino acids. V dropped 8 bases and J dropped 1 base, with 11 bases sitting between them.

This clonotype has at least ten counts. The chain is built from TRBV14 and TRBJ2-1; D tentatively fits TRBD1 or TRBD2 (5 bases each). With 0 bases removed from V and 4 bases from J, the gap between germline ends came to 16 bases. Germline-derived CDR1 and CDR2 are SGHDN and FVKESK. The length of the CDR3 is 17 residues. CDR3: CASSQDQDMGVYNEQFF. CDR3 bases: TGTGCCAGCAGCCAAGATCAGGACATGGGGGTTTACAATGAGCAGTTCTTC. Variable domain in full (rest from reference TRBV14 and TRBJ2-1): EAGVTQFPSHSVIEKGQTVTLRCDPISGHDNLYWYRRVMGKEIKFLLHFVKESKQDESGMPNNRFLAERTGGTYSTLKVQPAELEDSGVYFCASSQDQDMGVYNEQFFGPGTRLTVL.

The chain recombines TRBV18 with TRBJ2-7, with 9 bases fitting TRBD2. This CDR3 is built from 15 residues. Germline loops: CDR1 KGHSH, CDR2 LQKENI. After removal of 4 bases from V and 3 bases from J, the junction contained 7 bases not matched to a gene. The DNA of the CDR3 is TGTGCCAGCTCACAAGGCGGGGGGGAGGACTACGAGCAGTACTTC. Its translation is CASSQGGGEDYEQYF.

Of note for this clonotype: A much larger clone sits a single nucleotide away, making a read error possible. The rearrangement uses TRBV2 and TRBJ1-5; 8 positions agree with TRBD1. Per the germline V gene, CDR1 is SNHLY and CDR2 is FYNNEI. The CDR3 runs 15 residues. This CDR3 reads CASSEAYRGNQSQHF. Here the CDR3 DNA reads TGTGCCAGCAGTGAAGCATACAGGGGGAATCAGTCCCAGCATTTT. The entire variable domain, with the rest obtained from reference TRBV2 and TRBJ1-5, is as follows: EPEVTQTPSHQVTQMGQEVILRCVPISNHLYFYWYRQILGQKVEFLVSFYNNEISEKSEIFDDQFSVERPDGSNFTLKIRSTKLEDSAMYFCASSEAYRGNQSQHFGDGTRLSIL.

This clonotype was recorded many times. This chain connects TRBV30 to TRBJ1-4; D not certain. Trimming left V 3 bases short and J 7 bases short, with 9 bases between. CDR1 and CDR2 from the germline V gene are GTSNPN and SVGIG (reference sequence). The CDR3 has 12 residues. The CDR3 is CAWRLQAEKLFF. In nucleotides, the CDR3 is TGTGCCTGGAGACTCCAGGCTGAAAAACTGTTTTTT.

This clonotype has just a few counts. The gene calls are TRBV7-9 and TRBJ1-2, with 8 bases that match TRBD1. This CDR3 contains 17 residues. V lost 5 bases, J lost 8 bases, and 19 bases stayed unmatched. Germline CDR1 is SEHNR and CDR2 is FQNEAQ (reference sequence). The CDR3 protein is CASSPSVPTGEGRGYTF. DNA for the CDR3: TGTGCCAGCAGCCCGTCGGTACCGACAGGGGAAGGGCGCGGCTACACCTTC.

This clonotype was seen a few times. This may stem from a read error, because a much larger clone lies one nucleotide away. V gene TRBV12-3 or TRBV12-4 combines with J gene TRBJ1-1, with D possibly matching TRBD1 (5 bases). The ends were cut back, 4 bases at V and 3 bases at J, with 9 bases in the middle. CDR3 length: 13 amino acids. The CDR3 here is CASSWDGDTEAFF. The CDR3 nucleotides read TGTGCCAGCAGTTGGGACGGGGACACTGAAGCTTTCTTT.

The genes are TRBV16 and TRBJ1-4; D perhaps matches TRBD1 (6 bases). Germline CDR1 is KGHSY and CDR2 is FQNENV. The CDR3 extends over 15 amino acids. Trimming took off 4 bases at V and 8 bases at J, with 17 bases between the two ends. CDR3 bases: TGTGCCAGCAGCCCTCGGACAGCCAGGAGGGAAAAACTGTTTTTT. The encoded protein is CASSPRTARREKLFF.

A note on this clonotype: Being one base from a much bigger clone, this may be a read error. CDR3 sequence reads: CASSPATSYEEYF. The CDR3 region has the DNA TGTGCCAGCTCACCAGCAACCTCCTACGAGGAGTACTTC. The J gene is TRBJ2-7, the V gene TRBV18, with D hard to call. The CDR3 is 13 residues long. Germline V gives CDR1 KGHSH, CDR2 LQKENI.

This clonotype was seen repeatedly, ten times or more. V and J are TRBV30 and TRBJ1-6, with 8 bases that match TRBD1. This CDR3 comprises 14 residues. The J segment lost 5 bases and the V segment lost 3 bases, leaving 3 bases of the junction unmatched. Germline CDR1 is GTSNPN and CDR2 is SVGIG (reference sequence). The CDR3 region is CAWSGGQDNSPLHF. The CDR3 DNA reads TGTGCCTGGAGCGGGGGACAGGATAATTCACCCCTCCACTTT.

The rearrangement links TRBV7-6 to TRBJ2-1, with 15 bases lining up with TRBD2. The CDR3 extends over 17 amino acids. Losses at the gene ends were 5 bases for V and 12 bases for J; bases not matched to a gene: 14. Looked up from germline, CDR1 is SGHVS and CDR2 is FNYEAQ. In DNA, the CDR3 is TGTGCCAGCAGCCCGGGACTAGCGGGGGGCCCGGGGCTACGGCAGTTCTTC. Amino acid sequence: CASSPGLAGGPGLRQFF.

In this sample, this clonotype turned up many times. The chain combines TRBV12-3 or TRBV12-4 with TRBJ2-1, with D possibly TRBD1 on 6 matching bases. Trimming shortened V by 3 bases and J by 2 bases, and 11 bases separated the two germline ends. The CDR3 is 15 amino acids. In nucleotides, the CDR3 is TGTGCCAGCAGTTTCGGAACAGGGACCTACAATGAGCAGTTCTTC. Protein sequence: CASSFGTGTYNEQFF.

The chain combines TRBV6-1 with TRBJ2-2, with 9 bases fitting TRBD2. The CDR3 sequence is 16 residues long. The germline CDR1 and CDR2 sequences are MNHNS and SASEGT. The V segment lost 5 bases and the J segment 4 bases; nucleotides outside the gene matches: 8. The CDR3 loop is CASSPVRGGLTGELFF. The CDR3 coding sequence is TGTGCCAGCAGTCCCGTGCGGGGGGGCCTCACCGGGGAGCTGTTTTTT.

The J gene is TRBJ1-2, the V gene TRBV6-2 or TRBV6-3, with a possible D match to TRBD1 (6 bases). The CDR3 runs to 17 residues. Trimming took 8 bases from V and 4 from J, leaving 26 bases between them. Germline CDR1 MNHEY, CDR2 SVGEGT. The CDR3 loop is CASAESVRGVYLYGYTF. CDR3 coding DNA: TGTGCCAGCGCCGAAAGTGTCAGGGGCGTTTATCTCTATGGCTACACCTTC.

This clonotype came up a few times. The V gene is TRBV9, the J gene TRBJ2-7, with 7 bases identical to TRBD2. Germline V gene lookup returns CDR1 SGDLS and CDR2 YYNGEE. This CDR3 is 12 amino acids long. V lost 3 bases and J lost 6; bases outside the gene matches: 3. CDR3 protein: CASSGGRGEQYF. Here the CDR3 DNA reads TGTGCCAGCAGCGGGGGGAGGGGCGAGCAGTACTTC.

CDR3: CASSMWGDNADTQYF. In nucleotides, the CDR3 is TGTGCCAGTAGTATGTGGGGTGATAATGCAGATACGCAGTATTTT. The chain is built from TRBV19 and TRBJ2-3; no firm D call. This CDR3 contains 15 residues. Germline V gene data show CDR1 as LNHDA and CDR2 as SQIVND (reference sequence). The ends were cut back, 3 bases at V and 4 bases at J, with 14 bases in the middle.

This clonotype was observed a handful of times. The CDR3 sequence: CASSQGGPGGNQPQHF. The DNA for the CDR3 is TGTGCCAGCAGCCAAGGGGGGCCCGGGGGCAATCAGCCCCAGCATTTT. The chain is built from TRBV3-1 and TRBJ1-5; D may be TRBD1 (6 bases). In germline, CDR1 is LGHDT, CDR2 YNNKEL (reference sequence). V dropped 1 base and J dropped 2 bases, with 12 bases sitting between them. The CDR3 runs 16 residues.